These 27 T cell receptor beta chains originate from one sample sequenced in a study of control samples from healthy donors and cancer patients. TCRdb's table, derived via immunoSEQ multiplex PCR, lists solely in-frame clones and lacks some. Of some 37,000 clones listed, about 93% were seen once; the top ten hold about 3.5%. Sequencing was carried out using blood. The receptors were gathered from a woman between 50 and 59 years old in good health.

The CDR3 loop is CAWRPSSYNEQFF. In nucleotides, the CDR3 is TGTGCCTGGCGTCCGAGCTCCTACAATGAGCAGTTCTTC. The chain joins TRBV30 to TRBJ2-1; no definite D call. Trimming shortened V by 5 bases and J by 0 bases, and 8 bases separated the two germline ends. Per the germline V gene, CDR1 is GTSNPN and CDR2 is SVGIG (reference sequence). There are 13 residues in the CDR3.

The chain recombines TRBV7-8 with TRBJ1-5, with D possibly matching TRBD1 (5 bases). Trimming left V 4 bases short and J 2 bases short, with 15 bases between. The CDR3 extends over 16 amino acids. CDR1 and CDR2 (germline): SGHVS, FQNEAQ. This CDR3 is CASSSTVQGGNQPQHF. The CDR3 DNA reads TGTGCCAGCAGCTCAACCGTCCAGGGCGGCAATCAGCCCCAGCATTTT.

This sequence joins TRBV28 and TRBJ1-3; unclear D gene. This CDR3 has 14 residues. The V and J ends lost 3 bases and 3 bases respectively, with 9 bases between them. Germline CDR1 MDHEN, CDR2 SYDVKM. The CDR3 loop is CASSFARGGNTIYF. The CDR3, as DNA: TGTGCCAGCAGTTTTGCACGGGGTGGAAACACCATATATTTT.

The rearrangement uses TRBV15 and TRBJ1-6; D uncertain. V dropped 1 base and J dropped 0 bases, with 19 bases sitting between them. The CDR3 loop spans 20 amino acids. The germline CDR1 and CDR2 sequences are LNHNV and YYDKDF (reference sequence). CDR3 protein: CATSRVLAPRSNSYNSPLHF. As DNA, the CDR3 is TGTGCCACCAGCAGAGTATTGGCACCTCGATCAAACTCCTATAATTCACCCCTCCACTTT.

The chain uses TRBV29-1 and TRBJ1-1; D unclear. The CDR3 totals 13 residues. Between the trimmed V and J ends, which lost 4 bases and 4 bases, there was a span of 13 bases. Germline assignment: CDR1 SQVTM and CDR2 ANQGSEA. The CDR3 nucleotides read TGCAGCGTTGGCGTGGGTTTGCGCACTGAAGCTTTCTTT. Protein product: CSVGVGLRTEAFF.

This clone appeared a few times. J is TRBJ2-2 and V is TRBV18; TRBD2 matches at 7 bases. The germline V gene has CDR1 KGHSH and CDR2 LQKENI. J was trimmed by 5 bases and V by 3 bases; bases with no gene match: 9. This CDR3 has 16 amino acids. CDR3 in DNA: TGTGCCAGCTCACCTTCCAAGGAAGCGGGAACCGGGGAGCTGTTTTTT. Residues: CASSPSKEAGTGELFF.

The rearrangement uses TRBV6-6 and TRBJ2-6, with unresolved D. This CDR3 is built from 16 residues. Germline lookup yields CDR1 MNHNY and CDR2 SVGAGI (reference sequence). V shed 2 bases and J shed 2 bases, with 10 bases lying between them. CDR3 in amino acids: CASSYMAVPGANVLTF. The CDR3 coding sequence is TGTGCCAGCAGTTACATGGCCGTTCCTGGGGCCAACGTCCTGACTTTC.

The chain has TRBV9 and TRBJ2-7; perhaps TRBD2 as D (6 bases). Germline V lookup: CDR1 SGDLS, CDR2 YYNGEE. The ends were cut back, 4 bases at V and 2 bases at J, with 13 bases in the middle. This CDR3 has 14 residues. The CDR3 reads CASSLGGDTYEQYF. CDR3 nucleotides: TGTGCCAGCAGCTTGGGGGGAGATACCTACGAGCAGTACTTC.

The V and J genes are TRBV7-2 and TRBJ2-5; maybe TRBD2 (6 bases). Germline V CDR1 and CDR2: SGHTA, FQGNSA. The germline V and J ends were trimmed by 3 bases and 4 bases, with 21 bases remaining between them. The CDR3 loop spans 17 amino acids. CDR3 nucleotides: TGTGCCAGCAGCTTCGACCGCGGGGTACTCCCTCCAGAGACCCAGTACTTC. This translates into CASSFDRGVLPPETQYF. The full variable domain, with the rest looked up from reference TRBV7-2 and TRBJ2-5, is GAGVSQSPSNKVTEKGKDVELRCDPISGHTALYWYRQSLGQGLEFLIYFQGNSAPDKSGLPSDRFSAERTGGSVSTLTIQRTQQEDSAVYLCASSFDRGVLPPETQYFGPGTRLLVL.

This chain uses TRBV28 with TRBJ1-2, with 10 nucleotides matching TRBD1. Germline V CDR1 and CDR2: MDHEN, SYDVKM. The V gene end was trimmed by 0 bases and the J gene end by 10 bases; junction bases not matched to a gene: 8. The CDR3 loop spans 15 amino acids. CDR3 bases: TGTGCCAGCAGTTTATGGGGACAGGGGCCGTTCGTCTACACCTTC. Its protein product is CASSLWGQGPFVYTF.

The chain uses TRBV6-6 and TRBJ2-1; D is unresolved. Trimming stripped 4 bases from V and 6 bases from J, with 10 bases between. Per the germline V gene, CDR1 is MNHNY and CDR2 is SVGAGI (reference sequence). The CDR3 contains 13 residues. In DNA, the CDR3 is TGTGCCAGCAGTTCCAGGCCCCTCAATGAGCAGTTCTTC. Amino acid sequence: CASSSRPLNEQFF.

The chain uses TRBV6-2 or TRBV6-3 and TRBJ2-5; no firm D call. The germline V gene has CDR1 MNHEY and CDR2 SVGEGT. This CDR3 region has 12 residues. V dropped 2 bases and J dropped 9 bases, with 10 bases sitting between them. The CDR3 is CASSYLTEAQYF. The CDR3 DNA reads as TGTGCCAGCAGTTACCTTACCGAGGCCCAGTACTTC.

The rearrangement uses TRBV6-5 and TRBJ1-2; D is perhaps TRBD1 (5 bases). The CDR3 consists of 14 residues. The V end was cut by 6 bases, the J end by 2 bases, with 13 bases between. CDR1 and CDR2 from the germline V gene are MNHEY and SVGAGI. The DNA of the CDR3 is TGTGCCAGCAGCGGCACAGGAGGGAACTATGGCTACACCTTC. Its translation is CASSGTGGNYGYTF.

The CDR3 sequence is CASSRDSKDGYTF. CDR3 nucleotide sequence: TGCGCCAGCAGCCGGGACAGCAAAGATGGCTACACCTTC. The chain links TRBV5-1 to TRBJ1-2, with TRBD1 identical over 7 bases. V was pared by 4 bases and J by 6 bases, with 6 bases of the junction left unmatched. The germline V gene has CDR1 SGHRS and CDR2 YFSETQ. The length of the CDR3 is 13 residues.

The gene calls are TRBV7-9 and TRBJ1-1, with D perhaps matching TRBD1 (5 bases). Germline V gene lookup returns CDR1 SEHNR and CDR2 FQNEAQ (reference sequence). Trimming removed 5 bases from V and 7 bases from J, with 17 bases in between. The CDR3 totals 14 residues. For the CDR3, the DNA is TGTGCCAGCAGCCCACTCCAGGGAGGACATGAAGCTTTCTTT. Residues: CASSPLQGGHEAFF.

The rearrangement links TRBV27 to TRBJ2-5; D gene ambiguous. Germline V lookup: CDR1 MNHEY, CDR2 SMNVEV (reference sequence). V lost 3 bases to trimming and J lost 7 bases, with 18 bases between them. CDR3 length: 15 amino acids. CDR3 in amino acids: CASSFNVKMLGTQYF. The CDR3 DNA sequence: TGTGCCAGCAGTTTTAATGTCAAGATGCTGGGGACCCAGTACTTC.

This clone has only one observation. This chain links TRBV4-3 with TRBJ1-1, with D unresolved. The CDR3 is 13 residues long. Germline V lookup: CDR1 LGHNA, CDR2 YSLEER. Trimming took off 1 base at V and 4 bases at J, with 7 bases between the two ends. The CDR3 region has the DNA TGCGCCAGCAGCCAAGTTTGGGGCACTGAAGCTTTCTTT. As protein: CASSQVWGTEAFF.

The rearrangement uses TRBV5-6 and TRBJ2-2, with unresolved D. The V and J ends lost 1 base and 0 bases respectively, with 10 bases between them. The CDR3 loop spans 16 amino acids. Germline V gene data show CDR1 as SGHDT and CDR2 as YYEEEE. CDR3 DNA: TGTGCCAGCAGCTTGACGGCAGGAGCGAACACCGGGGAGCTGTTTTTT. It is translated as CASSLTAGANTGELFF.

The V call is TRBV29-1, the J call TRBJ2-2; no reliable D call. V was shortened by 6 bases and J by 4 bases, with 6 bases between the two germline ends. The V gene's germline CDR1 is SQVTM and CDR2 ANQGSEA. The CDR3 covers 11 residues. The CDR3 DNA reads TGCAGCGTCGTGGTCACCGGGGAGCTGTTTTTT. Translating it yields CSVVVTGELFF.

This clone was counted once. This chain links TRBV6-5 with TRBJ2-1, with 8 nucleotides matching TRBD2. From germline, CDR1 is MNHEY and CDR2 SVGAGI. The CDR3 covers 16 residues. The ends lost 0 bases at V and 7 bases at J; junction bases unmatched: 8. Here the CDR3 reads CASSYSPGGPVNEQFF. CDR3 sequence (DNA): TGTGCCAGCAGTTACTCACCGGGGGGGCCGGTGAATGAGCAGTTCTTC.

The chain links TRBV5-6 to TRBJ2-7, with D perhaps given as TRBD1 or TRBD2 (5 bases each). CDR1 and CDR2 (germline): SGHDT, YYEEEE. Trimming cost V 5 bases and J 4 bases, with 13 bases left between them. The CDR3 runs to 13 residues. The CDR3 reads CASRLRGRYEQYF. Here the CDR3 DNA reads TGTGCCAGCAGACTAAGGGGACGGTACGAGCAGTACTTC.

V usage is TRBV2 and J usage is TRBJ2-7; D is uncertain. Trimming shortened V by 7 bases and J by 6 bases, and 22 bases separated the two germline ends. CDR1 and CDR2 from the germline V gene are SNHLY and FYNNEI. The CDR3 totals 15 residues. The CDR3 protein is CASTFDLPGLAEQYF. In DNA form, the CDR3 reads TGTGCCAGCACGTTTGACCTTCCCGGGTTAGCCGAGCAGTACTTC.

The gene calls are TRBV4-1 and TRBJ1-6; D is undetermined. V lost 1 base and J lost 9, with 10 bases in between. CDR1 is MGHRA and CDR2 is YSYEKL in the germline V gene. This CDR3 has 14 amino acids. The CDR3 spells CASSQGPRGSPLHF. The CDR3 DNA follows: TGCGCCAGCAGCCAAGGTCCCCGGGGTTCACCCCTCCACTTT.

This sequence joins TRBV5-1 and TRBJ2-1; D possibly corresponds to TRBD1 (6 bases). The germline gives CDR1 SGHRS, CDR2 YFSETQ. V shed 1 base and J shed 0 bases, with 8 bases lying between them. The CDR3 length is 15 residues. The CDR3 bases are TGCGCCAGCAGCTTGACAGGGTCCTCCTACAATGAGCAGTTCTTC. It codes for CASSLTGSSYNEQFF.

This chain uses TRBV6-5 with TRBJ1-1; no clear D gene. Per germline, CDR1 MNHEY and CDR2 SVGAGI. Deletions cut 10 bases from V and 5 bases from J, with 20 bases between. This CDR3 contains 14 residues. CDR3 nucleotide sequence: TGTGCCATCAGCGCTACGGTGGCATGGACTGAAGCTTTCTTT. Translated: CAISATVAWTEAFF.

This clone turned up a few times. The chain carries TRBV27 and TRBJ1-2; weak D call: TRBD1 (6 bases). Germline V lookup: CDR1 MNHEY, CDR2 SMNVEV (reference sequence). V lost 5 bases and J 8 bases, leaving 21 bases between the germline ends. The CDR3 has 15 amino acids. The CDR3 sequence is CASSGNTGSRRGYTF. The CDR3, as DNA: TGTGCCAGCAGTGGAAATACAGGGTCTCGGCGAGGCTACACCTTC.

This chain uses TRBV5-1 with TRBJ2-2; TRBD1 agrees at 8 bases. CDR1 and CDR2 (germline): SGHRS, YFSETQ. The CDR3 contains 15 residues. V trimming: 0 bases; J trimming: 5 bases; junction bases outside the gene matches: 3. CDR3 sequence (DNA): TGCGCCAGCAGCTTGGGACAGGGGATTACCGGGGAGCTGTTTTTT. It translates to CASSLGQGITGELFF.